This T cell receptor beta chain was identified during a study of PD-1 blockade in classical Hodgkin lymphoma. Study overall: With a 2-week interval, patients received intravenous nivolumab at 3 mg/kg.

This clone is a singleton in its sample. No antigen is known for it. Every patient was affected by relapse after autologous stem cell transplantation, while exposure to brentuximab vedotin was not uniform. Study-wide results and caveats: A significant rise in TCR diversity was seen by C4D1 for CD4+ cells but not for CD8+ cells. Patients with a complete response exhibited baseline diversity comparable to newly diagnosed patients.

Measured with immunoSEQ multiplex PCR; TCRdb has only the in-frame clones, and not every one. The data contain about 93,000 clones, roughly 76% of them singletons. The starting material was peripheral blood mononuclear cells (PBMCs), obtained before the second cycle of nivolumab. The sequence was obtained from a human donor with classical Hodgkin lymphoma.

The CDR3 is CASSRQVATDTQYF. The CDR3 nucleotides read TGTGCCAGCAGCAGACAGGTGGCAACAGATACGCAGTATTTT. V and J are TRBV6-5 and TRBJ2-3; tentatively, D is TRBD1 (6 bases). Trimming removed 6 bases at V and 3 bases at J, with 13 bases between. This CDR3 comprises 14 residues. From germline, CDR1 is MNHEY and CDR2 SVGAGI.